This record concerns one TCR beta chain sequence. Its antigen is unknown. V was shortened by 5 bases and J by 1 base, with 10 bases between the two germline ends. The CDR3 is 13 residues long. Germline CDR1 DFQATT, CDR2 SNEGSKA (reference sequence). Using a J-beta primer mix together with a sample-barcoded 5' primer, a second PCR was run for roughly 6 to 11 cycles. TCRdb reanalysed the 5' RACE reads using MiXCR and keeps one entry per CDR3 protein. The data show fewer than 700,000 distinct CDR3 sequences, with less than 60% seen just once and 20% to 25% held by the top ten. This record comes from a study of blood T cells in healthy people across ages. Whole-study findings and limits: Both naive CD4+ cell counts and diversity were greater in long-lived donors than in aged donors. Bulk PBMC profiling left naive and antigen-experienced comparisons inconclusive. In these data, TCR beta diversity tracked strongly with naive T cell percentage. CMV status of donors was not determined, possibly confounding expanded clonotype changes.

The rearrangement links TRBV20-1 to TRBJ2-3; D is possibly TRBD2 (6 bases). Sample: blood. The TCR originated in a man older than 75 in good health. The CDR3 DNA sequence: TGCAGTGCTCACCAGCGGGGCACAGATACGCAGTATTTT. Translation: CSAHQRGTDTQYF.